The sequence of this T cell receptor beta chain was determined in a study of CD8 T cells in ankylosing spondylitis. Notes on the study in general: Existing reports had already noted some motif variants in reactive arthritis synovial fluid and blood. A CD8+ phenotype characterized the disease-linked clones, which were relatively rare in peripheral blood. There was a TCR beta motif, made of eight highly homologous variants, that appeared characteristic of ankylosing spondylitis blood. Enrichment of disease-linked clones was reportedly significant in matched ankylosing spondylitis synovial fluid.

This clonotype appeared many times. Its antigen is unidentified. Generation of TCR beta libraries employed quantitative 5'-RACE incorporating molecular barcodes. TCRdb independently ran MiXCR on the 5' RACE reads; one entry per CDR3 protein. Of about 500,000 distinct CDR3 sequences in the sample, under 5.5% were seen once. The clonotype originates from a male donor with ankylosing spondylitis. The sequenced material came from blood, either unsorted or a sorted T cell fraction (not recorded which).

This chain's CDR3 is CASSLGGGKTQYF. Here the CDR3 DNA reads TGTGCCAGCAGCTTAGGGGGAGGGAAGACCCAGTACTTC. V usage is TRBV7-2 and J usage is TRBJ2-5, with 7 bases lining up with TRBD2. The CDR3 totals 13 residues. J gave up 6 bases and V 1 base, and 2 bases lay outside the gene matches. Germline lookup yields CDR1 SGHTA and CDR2 FQGNSA.